Here is one T cell receptor beta chain with its context. The data belong to a study of tumour-infiltrating T cells in Burkitt lymphoma. Trimming took off 4 bases at V and 2 bases at J, with 5 bases between the two ends. The CDR3 loop spans 11 amino acids. Germline V CDR1 and CDR2: GTSNPN, SVGIG (reference sequence). Only in-frame clones appear in the TCRdb table, and some are missing; sequencing was by immunoSEQ multiplex PCR. Of 15,000 or so clones in the sample, 30% were seen once. The source is a human donor with diffuse large B-cell lymphoma. The chain couples TRBV30 to TRBJ2-5; D gene unclear. The sample was tumor tissue. The CDR3 DNA sequence: TGTGCCTGGAATTCGCAAGAGACCCAGTACTTC. Translated, it gives CAWNSQETQYF.